The 24 T cell receptor beta chains given below trace back to one sample, sequenced in a study of spatial heterogeneity in lung cancer. Each CDR3 protein is one row after TCRdb ran MiXCR on the 5' RACE reads. The sample lists tens of thousands of distinct CDR3 sequences, about 4.5% occurring once. The time point here: sample taken at primary tumor resection. Researchers sequenced whole RNA taken from tumor, nontumor lung or frozen PBMC without sorting. The starting material was PBMCs, obtained at surgery. These receptors were obtained from a male donor with early-stage non-small cell lung cancer.

This clonotype was counted ten times or more. The chain combines TRBV7-8 with TRBJ2-1; 7 bases map to TRBD2. This CDR3 comprises 15 residues. The V gene's germline CDR1 is SGHVS and CDR2 FQNEAQ. The junction had 12 bases not matched to a gene; V was cut back by 5 bases and J by 8 bases. The DNA of the CDR3 is TGTGCCAGCAGCCTGAAAGCGGGACCCACTTATGAGCAGTTCTTC. This translates into CASSLKAGPTYEQFF.

This clonotype was counted many times. The chain couples TRBV23-1 to TRBJ2-5; D remains ambiguous. Being an ORF, TRBV23-1 has a function that is uncertain. This CDR3 is built from 15 residues. V lost 7 bases and J 4 bases, leaving 19 bases between the germline ends. CDR3 bases: TGCGCCAGCACCCAATCGGGTTGCCTAGGAGAGACCCAGTACTTC. Encoded protein: CASTQSGCLGETQYF.

This clonotype was recorded many times. This chain connects TRBV29-1 to TRBJ2-1; TRBD2 matches at 9 bases. The CDR3 has 14 amino acids. Germline lookup yields CDR1 SQVTM and CDR2 ANQGSEA. J lost 4 bases, V lost 6 bases, and 7 bases had no gene match. Written as DNA, the CDR3 is TGCAGCGTCCGAGGGACTAGCCATTACAATGAGCAGTTCTTC. Translating it yields CSVRGTSHYNEQFF.

This clonotype was picked up many times. This chain joins TRBV18 and TRBJ2-1; D might be TRBD2 (6 bases). The CDR3 length is 15 residues. Germline CDR1 and CDR2: KGHSH and LQKENI. Trimming removed 2 bases at V and 5 bases at J, with 13 bases between. This CDR3 is CASSPSRGNNNEQFF. The CDR3 bases are TGTGCCAGCTCACCATCTCGGGGGAATAACAATGAGCAGTTCTTC.

This clonotype was seen many times. The chain has TRBV27 and TRBJ1-2; D is ambiguous. This CDR3 comprises 13 residues. V was pared by 2 bases and J by 2 bases, with 6 bases between. Germline V gene lookup returns CDR1 MNHEY and CDR2 SMNVEV (reference sequence). CDR3 bases: TGTGCCAGCAGTTTAAAAATAAACTATGGCTACACCTTC. Amino acid sequence: CASSLKINYGYTF.

This clonotype occurred many times. V usage is TRBV7-9 and J usage is TRBJ2-1, with D tentatively TRBD1 (6 bases). Germline V gene data show CDR1 as SEHNR and CDR2 as FQNEAQ (reference sequence). The CDR3 totals 16 residues. V was clipped by 8 bases and J by 3 bases, with 20 bases between them. The CDR3 DNA reads TGTGCCAGCGCGCCGGACAGACTGCCCCTCTACAATGAGCAGTTCTTC. As protein: CASAPDRLPLYNEQFF.

This clonotype was seen many times. This chain links TRBV28 with TRBJ2-3; 12 bases match TRBD1. Unmatched junction bases numbered 9, after V lost 6 bases and J lost 8 bases. Germline CDR1 reads MDHEN; CDR2 reads SYDVKM. The CDR3 extends over 15 amino acids. Written as DNA, the CDR3 is TGTGCCAGCAGATCGGGACAGGGGGCTGGCGGTACGCAGTATTTT. Residues: CASRSGQGAGGTQYF.

The chain couples TRBV6-1 to TRBJ2-3; D is perhaps TRBD2 (5 bases). The CDR3 extends over 12 amino acids. The V end was cut by 5 bases, the J end by 3 bases, with 6 bases between. Germline loops: CDR1 MNHNS, CDR2 SASEGT. The CDR3 here is CASSRLTDTQYF. The CDR3 DNA is TGTGCCAGCAGTCGACTAACAGATACGCAGTATTTT.

A note on this clonotype: This may stem from a read error, because a much larger clone lies one nucleotide away. This chain joins TRBV11-2 and TRBJ2-3; 8 positions agree with TRBD2. The CDR3 sequence is 16 residues long. Germline V gene data show CDR1 as SGHAT and CDR2 as FQNNGV. CDR3: CASSLDTGLAADTQYF. The DNA for the CDR3 is TGTGCCAGCAGCCTAGACACAGGACTAGCAGCAGATACGCAGTATTTT.

This clonotype was recorded at least ten times. The chain combines TRBV7-2 with TRBJ2-3; D remains ambiguous. Trimming left V 2 bases short and J 4 bases short, with 4 bases between. Germline V gene sequence: CDR1 SGHTA, CDR2 FQGNSA. The CDR3 contains 12 residues. CDR3: CASSLFSDTQYF. The CDR3 coding sequence is TGTGCCAGCAGCTTATTTTCAGATACGCAGTATTTT.

The chain carries TRBV20-1 and TRBJ2-7; D gene ambiguous. CDR1 is DFQATT and CDR2 is SNEGSKA in the germline V gene (reference sequence). This CDR3 has 11 amino acids. V lost 5 bases, J lost 2 bases, and 7 bases lay in between. CDR3 nucleotide sequence: TGCAGTGCTCGCCGAACCTACGAGCAGTACTTC. Translating it yields CSARRTYEQYF.

This clonotype was seen ten or more times. The V and J genes are TRBV5-1 and TRBJ2-5; D is unclear. Germline V CDR1 and CDR2: SGHRS, YFSETQ. The CDR3 length is 13 residues. V lost 0 bases to trimming and J lost 4 bases, with 7 bases between them. CDR3 residues: CASSLGGGETQYF. The CDR3 nucleotides are TGCGCCAGCAGCTTGGGAGGTGGAGAGACCCAGTACTTC.

The genes are TRBV9 and TRBJ2-5; D gene ambiguous. The germline CDR1 and CDR2 sequences are SGDLS and YYNGEE. Trimming took 0 bases from V and 5 from J, leaving 14 bases between them. This CDR3 has 15 amino acids. CDR3 sequence (DNA): TGTGCCAGCAGCGTAGTCTCAGGCATCGGGGAGACCCAGTACTTC. Translating it yields CASSVVSGIGETQYF.

The table lists this clonotype with many counts. This sequence joins TRBV12-3 or TRBV12-4 and TRBJ1-2; D is unclear. V was clipped by 6 bases and J by 6 bases, with 14 bases between them. There are 13 residues in the CDR3. CDR3 in amino acids: CASSRTGGDGYTF. CDR3 nucleotides: TGTGCCAGCAGCCGAACGGGTGGAGATGGCTACACCTTC.

This clonotype was counted many times. The chain links TRBV7-8 to TRBJ2-3; D ambiguous. CDR1 is SGHVS, CDR2 FQNEAQ, per germline. This CDR3 is 14 amino acids long. The CDR3, as DNA: TGTCTTACTCGTCGCAGTACTAGCACAGATACGCAGTATTTT. Its protein is CLTRRSTSTDTQYF.

This clonotype has at least ten counts. The gene calls are TRBV28 and TRBJ2-7, with TRBD2 matching over 7 bases. J lost 3 bases, V lost 3 bases, and 11 bases had no gene match. The CDR3 contains 16 residues. Germline CDR1 is MDHEN and CDR2 is SYDVKM. The CDR3 sequence: CASSFPTLTSIYEQYF. The CDR3 nucleotides are TGTGCCAGCAGTTTTCCCACCTTGACTAGCATCTACGAGCAGTACTTC.

At least ten counts were recorded for this clonotype. V gene TRBV21-1 combines with J gene TRBJ1-2; the D call in the table, TRBD1, was not verified against the DNA. TRBV21-1 is assigned pseudogene status. The CDR3 consists of 16 residues. CDR3 amino acids: CASSKGGDRVNYGYTF. In DNA form, the CDR3 reads TGTGCCAGCAGCAAAGGTGGGGACAGGGTGAACTATGGCTACACCTTC.

This clonotype was seen at least ten times. The V and J genes are TRBV18 and TRBJ1-4; D may be TRBD1 (5 bases). The CDR3 has 13 residues. Germline V gives CDR1 KGHSH, CDR2 LQKENI. Trimming took 3 bases from V and 5 from J, leaving 7 bases between them. The CDR3 DNA reads TGTGCCAGCTCACCGGGGGGGAATGAAAAACTGTTTTTT. Its protein product is CASSPGGNEKLFF. Filled out from reference TRBV18 and TRBJ1-4, the complete variable domain reads NAGVMQNPRHLVRRRGQEARLRCSPMKGHSHVYWYRQLPEEGLKFMVYLQKENIIDESGMPKERFSAEFPKEGPSILRIQQVVRGDSAAYFCASSPGGNEKLFFGSGTQLSVL.

This clonotype was recorded many times. The chain joins TRBV7-8 to TRBJ1-2; no firm D call. CDR3 length equals 17 residues. The V gene's germline CDR1 is SGHVS and CDR2 FQNEAQ. V lost 2 bases and J lost 0, with 16 bases in between. CDR3 region: CASSLFEGSRANYGYTF. The DNA of the CDR3 is TGTGCCAGCAGCTTATTCGAGGGAAGTCGTGCTAACTATGGCTACACCTTC.

The V and J genes are TRBV3-1 and TRBJ2-7, with 13 bases matching TRBD2. Germline V lookup: CDR1 LGHDT, CDR2 YNNKEL (reference sequence). The CDR3 runs 14 residues. Losses at the gene ends were 4 bases for V and 3 bases for J; bases not matched to a gene: 0. Here the CDR3 DNA reads TGTGCCAGCAGCCGGACTAGCGGGGGCTACGAGCAGTACTTC. Its protein is CASSRTSGGYEQYF.

This clonotype was seen repeatedly, ten times or more. This chain links TRBV19 with TRBJ2-5; 7 bases map to TRBD2. The V segment lost 9 bases and the J segment 1 base; nucleotides outside the gene matches: 11. Germline CDR1 reads LNHDA; CDR2 reads SQIVND (reference sequence). The CDR3 loop spans 15 amino acids. In nucleotides, the CDR3 is TGTGCCAGCCGCACTAGCGACTGGTCCCAAGAGACCCAGTACTTC. Amino acids: CASRTSDWSQETQYF.

Ten or more counts support this clonotype. The CDR3 DNA reads as TGCGCCAGCAGCTTGGTTGTCCAACTTTGGGACCTAAGCACAGATACGCAGTATTTT. It translates to CASSLVVQLWDLSTDTQYF. The chain uses TRBV5-1 and TRBJ2-3; either TRBD1 or TRBD2 may fit D (5 bases each). CDR3 size: 19 residues. V lost 0 bases and J lost 0, with 20 bases in between. Germline V lookup: CDR1 SGHRS, CDR2 YFSETQ.

This clonotype occurred many times. The rearrangement joins TRBV14 to TRBJ2-2; D unresolved. Germline V gene lookup returns CDR1 SGHDN and CDR2 FVKESK. V lost 2 bases and J lost 6, with 7 bases in between. The CDR3 consists of 13 residues. CDR3 sequence reads: CASSQLVSGELFF. The CDR3 DNA reads TGTGCCAGCAGCCAACTGGTTTCCGGGGAGCTGTTTTTT.

The chain links TRBV6-6 to TRBJ1-6; tentatively, D is TRBD1 (6 bases). The germline V and J ends were trimmed by 7 bases and 6 bases, with 10 bases remaining between them. CDR1 is MNHNY and CDR2 is SVGAGI in the germline V gene (reference sequence). This CDR3 spans 13 amino acids. The CDR3 region is CASNRDSNSPLHF. The CDR3 nucleotides are TGTGCCAGCAACAGGGACTCTAATTCACCCCTCCACTTT.